A single sample gave rise to the 8 T cell receptor beta chains below, sequenced in a study of blood T cell repertoires in COVID-19. Profiled with immunoSEQ multiplex PCR; TCRdb holds only in-frame clones, not every one. Of 75,000 to 80,000 clones listed, 88% are singletons. The sequencing input was peripheral blood. The receptor set was obtained from a human donor in a cohort sampled during active COVID-19.

The gene calls are TRBV3-1 (or the pseudogene TRBV3-2) and TRBJ2-3, with TRBD2 matching over 7 bases. The V gene's germline CDR1 is LGHDT and CDR2 YNNKEL (reference sequence). CDR3 length: 16 amino acids. The ends lost 0 bases at V and 2 bases at J; junction bases unmatched: 5. In DNA form, the CDR3 reads TGTGCCAGCAGCCAAGATCCTAGCGGCGCCACAGATACGCAGTATTTT. Translated: CASSQDPSGATDTQYF.

This chain connects TRBV6-2 or TRBV6-3 to TRBJ2-3; D is unresolved. The CDR3 sequence is 16 residues long. CDR1 and CDR2 (germline): MNHEY, SVGEGT. V was trimmed by 5 bases and J by 0 bases, leaving 15 bases between them. CDR3 loop: CASSTRTPTSTDTQYF. The CDR3 DNA follows: TGTGCCAGCAGTACCCGCACGCCTACTAGCACAGATACGCAGTATTTT.

The V call is TRBV12-3 or TRBV12-4, the J call TRBJ2-7; 13 bases match TRBD2. J lost 7 bases, V lost 5 bases, and 2 bases had no gene match. This CDR3 comprises 13 residues. CDR3 residues: CASSTGLAGEQYF. The CDR3 coding sequence is TGTGCCAGCAGTACGGGACTAGCGGGAGAGCAGTACTTC.

This clone appeared a single time. This sequence joins TRBV2 and TRBJ2-3; maybe TRBD2 (5 bases). V was clipped by 4 bases and J by 1 base, with 12 bases between them. Germline V gene sequence: CDR1 SNHLY, CDR2 FYNNEI. This CDR3 has 15 amino acids. CDR3 DNA: TGTGCCAGCAGTGGGACCGCGGGCCGCACAGATACGCAGTATTTT. Amino acids: CASSGTAGRTDTQYF.

The V gene is TRBV12-3 or TRBV12-4, the J gene TRBJ2-7, with D tentatively TRBD2 (5 bases). The CDR3 runs 13 residues. Trimming took 5 bases from V and 0 from J, leaving 8 bases between them. The CDR3 sequence: CASSGRDSYEQYF. The CDR3 DNA follows: TGTGCCAGCAGTGGACGGGACTCCTACGAGCAGTACTTC.

The CDR3, as DNA: TGTGCCAGCAGCTTAGACAGGACTGAAGCTTTCTTT. It specifies CASSLDRTEAFF. This sequence joins TRBV11-2 and TRBJ1-1; D remains unclear. Trimming shortened V by 0 bases and J by 5 bases, and 4 bases separated the two germline ends. The CDR3 loop spans 12 amino acids. Germline CDR1 SGHAT, CDR2 FQNNGV.

The chain joins TRBV7-2 to TRBJ2-5; D is possibly TRBD2 (6 bases). In germline, CDR1 is SGHTA, CDR2 FQGNSA. V was clipped by 2 bases and J by 5 bases, with 15 bases between them. The CDR3 length is 15 residues. The CDR3 nucleotides are TGTGCCAGCAGCTTACGCGGGACCAAGGGGGAGACCCAGTACTTC. It specifies CASSLRGTKGETQYF.

The chain's CDR3 is CASTLDSSYNSPLHF. In DNA form, the CDR3 reads TGTGCCAGCACCCTTGACAGCTCCTATAATTCACCCCTCCACTTT. This chain uses TRBV6-5 with TRBJ1-6; possible D gene TRBD1, 5 bases. The CDR3 length is 15 residues. The V gene lost 7 bases and the J gene lost 0 bases, with 10 bases spanning the gap. CDR1 MNHEY and CDR2 SVGAGI come from the germline V gene.